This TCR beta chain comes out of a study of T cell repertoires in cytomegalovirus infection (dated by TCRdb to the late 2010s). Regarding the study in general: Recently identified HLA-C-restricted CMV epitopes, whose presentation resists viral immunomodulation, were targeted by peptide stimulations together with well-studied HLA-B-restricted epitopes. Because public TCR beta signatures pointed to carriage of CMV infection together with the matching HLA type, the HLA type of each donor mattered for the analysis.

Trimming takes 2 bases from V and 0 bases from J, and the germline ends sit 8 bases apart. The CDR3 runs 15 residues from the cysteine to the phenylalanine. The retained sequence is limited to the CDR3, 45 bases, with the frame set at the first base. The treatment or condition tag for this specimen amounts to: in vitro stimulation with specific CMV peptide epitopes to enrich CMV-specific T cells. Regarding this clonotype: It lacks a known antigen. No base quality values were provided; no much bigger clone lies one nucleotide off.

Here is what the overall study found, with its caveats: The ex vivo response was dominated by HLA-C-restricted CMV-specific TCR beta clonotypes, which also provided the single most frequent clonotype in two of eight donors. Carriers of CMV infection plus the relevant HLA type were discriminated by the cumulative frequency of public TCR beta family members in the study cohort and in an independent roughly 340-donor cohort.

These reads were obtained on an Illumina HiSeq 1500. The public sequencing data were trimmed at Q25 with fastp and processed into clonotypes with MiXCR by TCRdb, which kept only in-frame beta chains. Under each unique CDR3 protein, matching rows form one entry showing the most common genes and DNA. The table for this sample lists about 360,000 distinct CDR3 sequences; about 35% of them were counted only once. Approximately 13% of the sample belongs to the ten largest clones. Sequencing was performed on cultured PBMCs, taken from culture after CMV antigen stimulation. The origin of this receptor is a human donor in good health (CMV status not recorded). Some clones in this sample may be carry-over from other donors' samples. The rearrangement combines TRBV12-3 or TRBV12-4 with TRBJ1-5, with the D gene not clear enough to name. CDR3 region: CASSLRAASNQPQHF. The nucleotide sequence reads TGTGCCAGCAGTTTACGGGCAGCTAGCAATCAGCCCCAGCATTTT.